These 14 T cell receptor beta chains were sequenced from one sample in a study of regulatory T cells in long-lasting Graves disease. Specified time point: persistent/refractory GD, antithyroid drugs over 5 years with positive TRAb. PBMCs were the source of the RNA used for TCR sequencing. iRepertoire HTBI primers and Arm-PCR of CDR3 regions built TCR beta libraries. TCRdb re-called the multiplex PCR reads through MiXCR, storing one row per CDR3 protein. The table has roughly 450,000 distinct CDR3 sequences, under 25% seen once. The sample consisted of peripheral blood mononuclear cells (PBMCs), taken when the disease was refractory, from a patient treated with antithyroid drugs. Receptors originate from a female donor with Graves disease.

Worth noting for this clonotype: One end of the junction fails to match germline, which may point to a read error. This rearrangement joins TRBV10-1 to TRBJ2-2; 10 bases agree with TRBD2. CDR1 is WNHNN and CDR2 is SYGVQD in the germline V gene (reference sequence). This CDR3 has 15 residues. CDR3 coding DNA: TGCGCCAGCAGTGAAGAGCGGGAGGGAATCGGGGGGCTGTTTTTT. Its translation: CASSEEREGIGGLFF.

The chain combines TRBV20-1 with TRBJ2-3, with TRBD2 identical over 12 bases. The V gene's germline CDR1 is DFQATT and CDR2 SNEGSKA (reference sequence). The length of the CDR3 is 14 residues. The V segment lost 5 bases and the J segment 5 bases; nucleotides outside the gene matches: 5. Here the CDR3 reads CSAQRTSGIDTQYF. CDR3 in DNA: TGCAGTGCTCAAAGGACTAGCGGGATAGATACGCAGTATTTT.

The chain combines TRBV5-1 with TRBJ2-7; 7 positions agree with TRBD1. V lost 4 bases to trimming and J lost 7 bases; unmatched junction nucleotides: 14. CDR1 and CDR2 (germline): SGHRS, YFSETQ. This CDR3 has 15 residues. The CDR3 loop is CASSVDRARMREQYF. DNA of the CDR3: TGCGCCAGCAGCGTAGACAGGGCCCGAATGCGGGAGCAGTACTTC.

The chain uses TRBV19 and TRBJ1-5; D unclear. The CDR3 sequence is 14 residues long. The V and J ends lost 10 bases and 1 base respectively, with 14 bases between them. The germline V gene has CDR1 LNHDA and CDR2 SQIVND (reference sequence). CDR3 sequence: CATHYRWSNQPQHF. The CDR3 DNA reads TGTGCCACCCATTACCGGTGGAGCAATCAGCCCCAGCATTTT.

The chain has TRBV7-8 and TRBJ2-7; 8 nucleotides line up with TRBD1. The CDR3 contains 15 residues. Unmatched junction bases numbered 8, after V lost 4 bases and J lost 3 bases. Germline CDR1 SGHVS, CDR2 FQNEAQ. CDR3 in DNA: TGTGCCAGCAGCTCAAGGGGACAGGCTTTCTACGAGCAGTACTTC. Amino acids: CASSSRGQAFYEQYF.

This clonotype has ten or more counts. This chain links TRBV6-5 with TRBJ1-2; D gene uncertain. Germline CDR1 MNHEY, CDR2 SVGAGI. The V and J ends lost 2 bases and 2 bases respectively, with 6 bases between them. This CDR3 has 13 amino acids. The CDR3 nucleotides are TGTGCCAGCAGTTACCGGGAGAACTATGGCTACACCTTC. It codes for CASSYRENYGYTF.

This clonotype showed up many times. This sequence joins TRBV29-1 and TRBJ2-2; D unresolved. The V gene lost 3 bases and the J gene lost 0 bases, with 14 bases spanning the gap. Germline values: CDR1 SQVTM, CDR2 ANQGSEA. This CDR3 is built from 16 residues. In nucleotides, the CDR3 is TGCAGCGTTGAGAAATTCGACGGAACGAACACCGGGGAGCTGTTTTTT. It yields the protein CSVEKFDGTNTGELFF.

The chain employs TRBV4-2 and TRBJ2-2, with a tentative D call TRBD1 (5 bases). CDR3 length: 17 residues. Looked up from germline, CDR1 is LGHNA and CDR2 is YNFKEQ. V gave up 4 bases and J gave up 2 bases, with 17 bases separating them. CDR3 nucleotides: TGTGCCAGCAGCCCACAAAGGGGCAGGGATAACACCGGGGAGCTGTTTTTT. It is translated as CASSPQRGRDNTGELFF.

In its sample, this clonotype was seen many times. The J gene is TRBJ1-2, the V gene TRBV29-1, with TRBD1 as a possible D gene (6 bases). This CDR3 region has 14 residues. Germline CDR1 SQVTM, CDR2 ANQGSEA. Trimming took 6 bases from V and 0 from J, leaving 14 bases between them. CDR3 protein: CSVVKQGTNYGYTF. The CDR3 DNA follows: TGCAGCGTCGTAAAACAGGGTACTAACTATGGCTACACCTTC.

The sample holds many counts of this clonotype. This chain joins TRBV2 and TRBJ2-5, with a possible D match to TRBD2 (6 bases). The CDR3 runs to 14 residues. Trimming cost V 7 bases and J 5 bases, with 17 bases left between them. Germline assignment: CDR1 SNHLY and CDR2 FYNNEI. Here the CDR3 reads CASNPGVGFETQYF. CDR3 nucleotide sequence: TGTGCCAGCAATCCGGGAGTTGGTTTTGAGACCCAGTACTTC.

This chain connects TRBV6-1 to TRBJ1-2, with D uncertain. CDR1 and CDR2 (germline): MNHNS, SASEGT. Trimming took off 6 bases at V and 10 bases at J, with 15 bases between the two ends. The CDR3 consists of 12 residues. In nucleotides, the CDR3 is TGTGCCAGCAGCTCTCGTATCCAGGACTACACCTTC. Translated, it gives CASSSRIQDYTF.

This clonotype was counted many times. V gene TRBV13 combines with J gene TRBJ2-6, with D possibly matching TRBD1 (5 bases). CDR1 and CDR2 from the germline V gene are PRHDT and FYEKMQ (reference sequence). Trimming took 1 base from V and 3 from J, leaving 7 bases between them. The CDR3 loop spans 15 amino acids. For the CDR3, the DNA is TGTGCCAGCAGCTTAGAAGGGGATGGGGCCAACGTCCTGACTTTC. Encoded protein: CASSLEGDGANVLTF.

The sample holds many counts of this clonotype. This rearrangement joins TRBV15 to TRBJ1-4; the D is unclear. V was shortened by 1 base and J by 5 bases, with 11 bases between the two germline ends. Germline values: CDR1 LNHNV, CDR2 YYDKDF (reference sequence). CDR3 length: 15 residues. The CDR3 DNA reads TGTGCCACCAGCAGAGCGGTAGGGATAAATGAAAAACTGTTTTTT. Translating it yields CATSRAVGINEKLFF.

The gene calls are TRBV6-1 and TRBJ2-7; 7 nucleotides align to TRBD2. The CDR3 is 15 residues long. V lost 2 bases and J lost 0; bases outside the gene matches: 4. Germline CDR1 and CDR2: MNHNS and SASEGT. CDR3 sequence: CASSEISGASYEQYF. Here the CDR3 DNA reads TGTGCCAGCAGTGAAATAAGCGGGGCCTCCTACGAGCAGTACTTC.